These T cell receptor beta chains were read from a single sample in a study of blood T cells in healthy people across ages. MiXCR was run by TCRdb on the 5' RACE reads, yielding one entry per CDR3 protein. The sample contains about 1.1 million distinct CDR3 sequences, roughly two fifths of which appear only once. Sample: blood. Source of these receptors: a man younger than 30 in good health. Each CDR3 is given with its conserved first and last residue. A D gene is named only where the DNA matches it firmly. Some rows mark clone size as missing; the rest say once, few, many or name a class of expanded clone.

J gene | V gene | clone size | D gene | CDR3 DNA | CDR3 protein
TRBJ1-3 | TRBV12-3/TRBV12-4 | . | . | TGTGCCAGCAATACAAGAGGTGCCAGCTCTGGAAACACCATATATTTT | CASNTRGASSGNTIYF
TRBJ2-2 | TRBV7-2 | . | . | TGTGCCAGCAGCTTAAGGGGCAGTTCCGACGCCGGGGAGCTGTTTTTT | CASSLRGSSDAGELFF
TRBJ1-3 | TRBV20-1 | . | . | TGCAGTGCTAGTATCCCTCGGGGCCGCGGAAACACCATATATTTT | CSASIPRGRGNTIYF
TRBJ1-2 | TRBV25-1 | many | . | TGTGCCAGCAGTGATGGCCCGGTTCGGGATGGCTACACCTTC | CASSDGPVRDGYTF
TRBJ1-5 | TRBV6-2/TRBV6-3 | many | . | TGTGCCAGCAGTTACGGGGGTAATCAGCCCCAGCATTTT | CASSYGGNQPQHF
TRBJ1-1 | TRBV20-1 | . | TRBD1 | TGCAGTGCTGCGCGGGACAGGGGGTCGGCTGAAGCTTTCTTT | CSAARDRGSAEAFF
TRBJ2-5 | TRBV6-5 | . | . | TGTGCCAGCAGAACGCTAGGCTTCCAAGAGACCCAGTACTTC | CASRTLGFQETQYF
TRBJ1-2 | TRBV6-2/TRBV6-3 | . | . | TGTGCCAGCAGACCCAATGGGGGGTCGGATGGCTACACCTTC | CASRPNGGSDGYTF
TRBJ2-5 | TRBV7-3 | . | . | TGTGCCAGCAGCTTAGGGATGCAAGAGACCCAGTACTTC | CASSLGMQETQYF
TRBJ1-1 | TRBV6-2/TRBV6-3 | . | . | TGTGCCAGCACGTATGGGCAGGCGAACACTGAAGCTTTCTTT | CASTYGQANTEAFF
TRBJ2-7 | TRBV12-3/TRBV12-4 | . | . | TGTGCCAGCAGTCGAAGGAGTACAGGGTACTACGAGCAGTACTTC | CASSRRSTGYYEQYF
TRBJ2-7 | TRBV6-2/TRBV6-3 | . | TRBD1 | TGTGCCAGCAGTTACGAAGGGGACAGAGCCTACGAGCAGTACTTC | CASSYEGDRAYEQYF
TRBJ1-2 | TRBV6-2/TRBV6-3 | few | TRBD1 | TGTGCCAGCAGCGGGACAGTTGACTATGGCTACACCTTC | CASSGTVDYGYTF
TRBJ1-4 | TRBV6-6 | . | . | TGTGCCAGCAGTTACTCGAAAACAGCTAATGAAAAACTGTTTTTT | CASSYSKTANEKLFF
TRBJ1-1 | TRBV2 | . | . | TGTGCCAGCAGTGAACTGGGAATCGGAAGTGGTTCGGCTTTCTTT | CASSELGIGSGSAFF
TRBJ1-5 | TRBV28 | . | . | TGTGCCAGCAGTCCCCCCCCAGGGACCGGGAACAATCAGCCCCAGCATTTT | CASSPPPGTGNNQPQHF
TRBJ2-1 | TRBV10-3 | . | TRBD1 | TGTGCCATCAGTTTGGGGGGACAGGGAAAATCCAATGAGCAGTTCTTC | CAISLGGQGKSNEQFF
TRBJ1-1 | TRBV20-1 | few | TRBD1 | TGCAGTGCCACCCCTAGGGACAGGAACACTGAAGCTTTCTTT | CSATPRDRNTEAFF
TRBJ1-2 | TRBV9 | few | . | TGTGCCAGCAGCGTAGCAGCTCGGTGGGGAACAGCTAACTATGGCTACACCTTC | CASSVAARWGTANYGYTF
TRBJ1-2 | TRBV5-1 | once | . | TGCGCCAGCAGAGCAGACAACTATGGCTACACCTTC | CASRADNYGYTF
TRBJ1-2 | TRBV6-2/TRBV6-3 | few | . | TGTGCCAGCAGTTACTCGATCCAGGAAACCAACGCCTATGGCTACACCTTC | CASSYSIQETNAYGYTF
TRBJ2-3 | TRBV5-1 | few | TRBD1 | TGCGCCAGCAGCTTGGCGGACAGGGGATTCACAGATACGCAGTATTTT | CASSLADRGFTDTQYF
TRBJ1-5 | TRBV28 | . | . | TGTGCCAGCACCCAACAGGGACCAAGCAATCAGCCCCAGCATTTT | CASTQQGPSNQPQHF
TRBJ1-5 | TRBV6-2/TRBV6-3 | . | . | TGTGCCAGCAGTTACAACACCCGGGGGAGCAATCAGCCCCAGCATTTT | CASSYNTRGSNQPQHF
TRBJ1-1 | TRBV6-2/TRBV6-3 | few | . | TGTGCCAGCAGTTACTCTCAGGGCTGGAACACTGAAGCTTTCTTT | CASSYSQGWNTEAFF
TRBJ1-1 | TRBV3-1 | . | . | TGTGCCAGCAGCCAGTTTGGGGGGGTGGCTGAAGCTTTCTTT | CASSQFGGVAEAFF
TRBJ1-5 | TRBV28 | . | . | TGTGCCAGCAGTTTGAGAAGTGGGACTGCCGTGGGGCCCCAGCATTTT | CASSLRSGTAVGPQHF
TRBJ2-2 | TRBV7-2 | few | . | TGTGCCAGCAGCCCGCGACAGATGAACACCGGGGAGCTGTTTTTT | CASSPRQMNTGELFF
TRBJ2-3 | TRBV27 | . | . | TGTGCCCGCAGTTTAGAGGGAAAGAGGGCAGATACGCAGTATTTT | CARSLEGKRADTQYF
TRBJ2-3 | TRBV3-1 | . | . | TGTGCCAGCAGCCAATCGGTTAGAGAGGGCACAGATACGCAGTATTTT | CASSQSVREGTDTQYF
TRBJ2-3 | TRBV9 | . | . | TGTGCCAGCAGCGCCTACTCTAGTAGAGATACGCAGTATTTT | CASSAYSSRDTQYF
TRBJ1-4 | TRBV25-1 | . | . | TGTGCCGGCAGTGACTCGGGAATTGTCGGTATTGAAAAACTGTTTTTT | CAGSDSGIVGIEKLFF
TRBJ2-1 | TRBV5-1 | few | . | TGCGCCAGCAGCCTCAGAATTGTGCATGAGCAGTTCTTC | CASSLRIVHEQFF
TRBJ1-5 | TRBV5-5 | . | . | TGTGCCCGCAGCTCCGGGACGCTTAGCAATCAGCCCCAGCATTTT | CARSSGTLSNQPQHF
TRBJ1-2 | TRBV2 | few | TRBD1 | TGTGCCAGCAGTGAGTCCCACCCGGACAGGACCTATGGCTACACCTTC | CASSESHPDRTYGYTF
TRBJ2-3 | TRBV29-1 | . | . | TGCAGCGTTGCTTCTACCTTCTCCGGCGCAGATACGCAGTATTTT | CSVASTFSGADTQYF
TRBJ1-1 | TRBV4-2 | . | . | TGTGCCAGCAGCCAATTGGGGGACACTGAAGCTTTCTTT | CASSQLGDTEAFF
TRBJ1-2 | TRBV6-2/TRBV6-3 | few | . | TGTGCCAGCAGTTACGTGGGGAATGGCTACACCTTC | CASSYVGNGYTF
TRBJ1-2 | TRBV7-9 | . | TRBD1 | TGTGCCAGCAGCGGGGGAGGACAGGGGATCTATGGCTACACCTTC | CASSGGGQGIYGYTF
TRBJ1-4 | TRBV5-1 | once | TRBD1 | TGCGCCAGCAGCTCGCAGGGGGGGTTAAAGGAAAAACTGTTTTTT | CASSSQGGLKEKLFF
TRBJ2-5 | TRBV12-3/TRBV12-4 | . | TRBD2 | TGTGCCAGCACCAGGACTAGCGGGGTGGAGACCCAGTACTTC | CASTRTSGVETQYF
TRBJ1-1 | TRBV6-6 | once | . | TGTGCCAGCGTCCGAGACGACCGGGCTGAAGCTTTCTTT | CASVRDDRAEAFF
TRBJ1-4 | TRBV6-5 | few | . | TGTGCCAGCAGTTACTCCGGGGGGGGGAGAGAAAAACTGTTTTTT | CASSYSGGGREKLFF
TRBJ2-5 | TRBV29-1 | . | . | TGCAGCGTGCGGGACGGGCAAGAGACCCAGTACTTC | CSVRDGQETQYF
TRBJ2-1 | TRBV29-1 | many | TRBD2 | TGCAGCGTTGGTAGGACTAGCGGTTACAATGAGCAGTTCTTC | CSVGRTSGYNEQFF
TRBJ1-5 | TRBV2 | . | TRBD1 | TGTGCCAGCAGTGTTCTTGGGAATGCGGGCAGGGACAGGGGTCAGCCCCAGCATTTT | CASSVLGNAGRDRGQPQHF
TRBJ2-3 | TRBV5-1 | few | . | TGCGCCAGCAGCTTGAGGGTTGCTCTAGCCGATATAAGCACAGATACGCAGTATTTT | CASSLRVALADISTDTQYF
TRBJ2-7 | TRBV9 | few | . | TGTGCCAGCAGCGTAGCTCACGGACTTACCTACGAGCAGTACTTC | CASSVAHGLTYEQYF
TRBJ2-5 | TRBV5-5 | . | . | TGTGCCAGCACTTGGCAGGGATCCGAGACCCAGTACTTC | CASTWQGSETQYF
TRBJ2-3 | TRBV20-1 | many | . | TGCAGTGCTAGAGATCTTAGCAGCACAGATACGCAGTATTTT | CSARDLSSTDTQYF
TRBJ1-2 | TRBV6-5 | . | TRBD1 | TGTGCCAGCAGCCGGGACAGTTGTGGCTACACCTTC | CASSRDSCGYTF
TRBJ2-3 | TRBV12-3/TRBV12-4 | many | . | TGTGCCAGCAGCCCGACCACAGATACGCAGTATTTT | CASSPTTDTQYF
TRBJ2-4 | TRBV2 | . | TRBD2 | TGTGCCAGCCGTGCTGGAGCGGGGTTGGAGTTCATTCAGTACTTC | CASRAGAGLEFIQYF